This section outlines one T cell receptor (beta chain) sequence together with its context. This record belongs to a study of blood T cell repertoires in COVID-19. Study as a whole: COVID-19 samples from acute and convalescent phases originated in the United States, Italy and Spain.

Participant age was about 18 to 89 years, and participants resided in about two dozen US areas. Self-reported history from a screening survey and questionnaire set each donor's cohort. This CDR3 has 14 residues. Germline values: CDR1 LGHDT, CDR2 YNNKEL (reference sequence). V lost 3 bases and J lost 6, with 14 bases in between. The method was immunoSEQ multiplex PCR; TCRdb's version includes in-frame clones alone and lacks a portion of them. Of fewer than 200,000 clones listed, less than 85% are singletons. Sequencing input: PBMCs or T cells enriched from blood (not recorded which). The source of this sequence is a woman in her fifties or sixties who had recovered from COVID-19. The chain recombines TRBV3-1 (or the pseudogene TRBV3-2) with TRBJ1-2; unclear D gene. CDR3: CASSQMGGPDGYTF. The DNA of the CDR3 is TGTGCCAGCAGCCAGATGGGAGGGCCTGATGGCTACACCTTC.